The 20 T cell receptor beta chains presented below share a single source sample, sequenced in a study of cytomegalovirus exposure and HLA in healthy donors. The PCR contained 60 Vbeta and 13 Jbeta primers. The data were produced by immunoSEQ multiplex PCR, yet TCRdb's version contains in-frame clones alone and is incomplete. The sample shows 160,000 or so clones, around 80% of them seen only once. Input material: PBMCs. The receptors come from a woman aged 40 to 50 in good health and CMV-seronegative.

The J gene is TRBJ1-1, the V gene TRBV9, with TRBD1 matching over 8 bases. Germline trimming cut 0 bases from V and 5 bases from J; bases unmatched to any gene: 6. The CDR3 is made up of 15 amino acids. Germline-derived CDR1 and CDR2 are SGDLS and YYNGEE. For the CDR3, the DNA is TGTGCCAGCAGCGTAGACCCAGGGGGCTTAACTGAAGCTTTCTTT. Its protein product is CASSVDPGGLTEAFF.

The chain uses TRBV5-1 and TRBJ2-7; 13 bases align to TRBD2. The CDR3 is 16 residues long. CDR1 and CDR2 from the germline V gene are SGHRS and YFSETQ. V shed 4 bases, J shed 2 bases, and the junction held 6 bases outside the gene matches. The CDR3 DNA is TGCGCCAGCAGCCCATCACTAGCGGGAGGGCCCTACGAGCAGTACTTC. Its translation is CASSPSLAGGPYEQYF.

This clone was counted a few times. This chain connects TRBV5-1 to TRBJ2-6; possibly TRBD1 for D (6 bases). CDR1 is SGHRS and CDR2 is YFSETQ in the germline V gene. V dropped 0 bases and J dropped 1 base, with 14 bases sitting between them. The CDR3 runs to 18 residues. The CDR3 loop is CASSLGGDRTSGANVLTF. The CDR3 DNA sequence: TGCGCCAGCAGCTTGGGGGGTGACAGGACTTCTGGGGCCAACGTCCTGACTTTC. Based on the CDR3 plus reference TRBV5-1 and TRBJ2-6, the full variable domain is KAGVTQTPRYLIKTRGQQVTLSCSPISGHRSVSWYQQTPGQGLQFLFEYFSETQRNKGNFPGRFSGRQFSNSRSEMNVSTLELGDSALYLCASSLGGDRTSGANVLTFGAGSRLTVL.

About this clone itself: The junction differs from germline at one of its ends, possibly a read error. This chain connects TRBV2 to TRBJ2-7, with D possibly called TRBD1 or TRBD2 (5 bases each). Germline loops: CDR1 SNHLY, CDR2 FYNNEI. The CDR3 is 14 amino acids. Here the CDR3 DNA reads TGTGCCAGCAGCGAAGGACAAGGACTCTACGAGCAGTACTTC. This gives the protein CASSEGQGLYEQYF.

This clone was seen only a few times. The chain combines TRBV11-3 with TRBJ2-1, with 12 bases that match TRBD2. With 8 bases clipped from V and 1 base from J, the junction kept 12 bases outside the gene matches. The CDR3 consists of 18 residues. CDR1 is SGHNT and CDR2 is YENEEA in the germline V gene. The DNA for the CDR3 is TGTGCCAGCTGGGCTAGCGGGAGGGCCGGGGAATCCTACAATGAGCAGTTCTTC. Amino acids: CASWASGRAGESYNEQFF. Looking up the rest from reference TRBV11-3 and TRBJ2-1 gives the full variable domain: EAGVVQSPRYKIIEKKQPVAFWCNPISGHNTLYWYLQNLGQGPELLIRYENEEAVDDSQLPKDRFSAERLKGVDSTLKIQPAELGDSAVYLCASWASGRAGESYNEQFFGPGTRLTVL.

The genes are TRBV7-8 and TRBJ2-5; 9 bases are shared with TRBD1. The CDR3 extends over 16 amino acids. J gave up 10 bases and V 5 bases, and 17 bases lay outside the gene matches. Germline V gene sequence: CDR1 SGHVS, CDR2 FQNEAQ. The CDR3 DNA sequence: TGTGCCAGCAGCCTCCTCCCGGACAGGGGCAGGGAGGGCCAGTACTTC. Protein: CASSLLPDRGREGQYF.

The V gene is TRBV2, the J gene TRBJ1-5; 7 bases are a match to TRBD1. Looked up from germline, CDR1 is SNHLY and CDR2 is FYNNEI. V lost 7 bases and J lost 4; bases outside the gene matches: 7. CDR3 length: 14 residues. The CDR3 sequence: CASTLQGRNQPQHF. CDR3 bases: TGTGCCAGCACCCTACAGGGGAGAAATCAGCCCCAGCATTTT.

V gene TRBV5-4 combines with J gene TRBJ1-6; D not resolved. The germline V and J ends were trimmed by 5 bases and 8 bases, with 11 bases remaining between them. Germline-derived CDR1 and CDR2 are SGHNT and YYREEE (reference sequence). The CDR3 sequence is 13 residues long. The CDR3 DNA sequence: TGTGCCAGCAGAAAGACGGGAGATTCACCCCTCCACTTT. This gives the protein CASRKTGDSPLHF.

This rearrangement joins TRBV5-6 to TRBJ1-4, with TRBD1 identical over 7 bases. Unmatched junction bases numbered 12, after V lost 5 bases and J lost 8 bases. This CDR3 contains 15 residues. Germline lookup yields CDR1 SGHDT and CDR2 YYEEEE. The CDR3 loop is CASSDSRGEWEKLFF. The CDR3 region has the DNA TGTGCCAGCAGTGATTCCAGGGGGGAATGGGAAAAACTGTTTTTT.

The rearrangement uses TRBV9 and TRBJ2-1, with D hard to call. Trimming removed 0 bases from V and 7 bases from J, with 8 bases in between. The germline gives CDR1 SGDLS, CDR2 YYNGEE. The CDR3 contains 13 residues. The CDR3 nucleotides are TGTGCCAGCAGCGTAGGTTTGAGGAATGAGCAGTTCTTC. Translating gives CASSVGLRNEQFF.

The J gene is TRBJ1-2, the V gene TRBV30; D possibly corresponds to TRBD1 (5 bases). The CDR3 is 16 amino acids. CDR1 is GTSNPN and CDR2 is SVGIG in the germline V gene (reference sequence). V was shortened by 2 bases and J by 4 bases, with 20 bases between the two germline ends. CDR3 amino acids: CAWSLVSGYRTYGYTF. The CDR3 coding sequence is TGTGCCTGGAGTTTAGTTAGTGGTTACAGGACCTATGGCTACACCTTC.

The CDR3 nucleotides read TGTGCCAGCTCACTCGAAAGACCGACAGGACCGAACACTGAAGCTTTCTTT. It specifies CASSLERPTGPNTEAFF. The chain combines TRBV18 with TRBJ1-1, with D perhaps matching TRBD1 (6 bases). Trimming removed 4 bases from V and 1 base from J, with 19 bases in between. The CDR3 loop spans 17 amino acids. The V gene's germline CDR1 is KGHSH and CDR2 LQKENI. Using reference TRBV18 and TRBJ1-1 for the parts outside the CDR3, the full variable domain is NAGVMQNPRHLVRRRGQEARLRCSPMKGHSHVYWYRQLPEEGLKFMVYLQKENIIDESGMPKERFSAEFPKEGPSILRIQQVVRGDSAAYFCASSLERPTGPNTEAFFGQGTRLTVV.

The chain couples TRBV19 to TRBJ1-2; perhaps TRBD1 as D (6 bases). Germline assignment: CDR1 LNHDA and CDR2 SQIVND (reference sequence). Deletions cut 4 bases from V and 11 bases from J, with 14 bases between. The CDR3 sequence is 12 residues long. DNA for the CDR3: TGTGCCAGTAGTAACCGGGTGAGGGGGTACACCTTC. This gives the protein CASSNRVRGYTF.

The CDR3 here is CASSIIAGGLTDTQYF. In nucleotides, the CDR3 is TGTGCCAGCAGTATTATAGCGGGAGGACTCACAGATACGCAGTATTTT. The chain joins TRBV7-9 to TRBJ2-3; 10 bases are shared with TRBD2. The junction had 8 bases not matched to a gene; V was cut back by 6 bases and J by 2 bases. The germline V gene encodes CDR1 SEHNR and CDR2 FQNEAQ (reference sequence). CDR3 length: 16 amino acids.

The chain carries TRBV30 and TRBJ1-1, with D tentatively TRBD1 (5 bases). The CDR3 is made up of 10 amino acids. Trimming cost V 4 bases and J 11 bases, with 11 bases left between them. Per the germline V gene, CDR1 is GTSNPN and CDR2 is SVGIG (reference sequence). The DNA of the CDR3 is TGTGCCTGGAACAGGAGAGAGGCTTTCTTT. The encoded protein is CAWNRREAFF. The whole variable domain, filled in from reference TRBV30 and TRBJ1-1, reads SQTIHQWPATLVQPVGSPLSLECTVEGTSNPNLYWYRQAAGRGLQLLFYSVGIGQISSEVPQNLSASRPQDRQFILSSKKLLLSDSGFYLCAWNRREAFFGQGTRLTVV.

CDR3 sequence: CASSPRATADTQYF. The CDR3 bases are TGTGCCAGCTCACCACGGGCTACGGCGGATACGCAGTATTTT. This rearrangement joins TRBV18 to TRBJ2-3; D gene ambiguous. Germline V gene data show CDR1 as KGHSH and CDR2 as LQKENI. This CDR3 region has 14 residues. V gave up 1 base and J gave up 6 bases, with 11 bases separating them. Full variable domain (outside the CDR3, taken from reference TRBV18 and TRBJ2-3): NAGVMQNPRHLVRRRGQEARLRCSPMKGHSHVYWYRQLPEEGLKFMVYLQKENIIDESGMPKERFSAEFPKEGPSILRIQQVVRGDSAAYFCASSPRATADTQYFGPGTRLTVL.

Written as DNA, the CDR3 is TGTGCCAGTAGCACGACTAGCGGGAGGGCCGGGGAGCTGTTTTTT. Its protein is CASSTTSGRAGELFF. This chain joins TRBV19 and TRBJ2-2; the match to TRBD2 covers 14 bases. Per the germline V gene, CDR1 is LNHDA and CDR2 is SQIVND (reference sequence). The length of the CDR3 is 15 residues. J was trimmed by 6 bases and V by 6 bases; bases with no gene match: 3. The variable domain in full, completed from reference TRBV19 and TRBJ2-2, reads DGGITQSPKYLFRKEGQNVTLSCEQNLNHDAMYWYRQDPGQGLRLIYYSQIVNDFQKGDIAEGYSVSREKKESFPLTVTSAQKNPTAFYLCASSTTSGRAGELFFGEGSRLTVL.

This clone was seen just once. This sequence joins TRBV7-8 and TRBJ1-4, with TRBD1 matching over 7 bases. There are 15 residues in the CDR3. Germline values: CDR1 SGHVS, CDR2 FQNEAQ. V lost 4 bases to trimming and J lost 1 base; unmatched junction nucleotides: 3. CDR3 amino acids: CASSSNRGTNEKLFF. In DNA form, the CDR3 reads TGTGCCAGCAGCTCGAACAGGGGAACTAATGAAAAACTGTTTTTT.

V gene TRBV30 combines with J gene TRBJ2-3, with a weak D call TRBD1 (6 bases). Germline values: CDR1 GTSNPN, CDR2 SVGIG (reference sequence). This CDR3 spans 14 amino acids. Deletions cut 0 bases from V and 1 base from J, with 8 bases between. CDR3 coding DNA: TGTGCCTGGAGTGTACCAGGGGGCACAGATACGCAGTATTTT. It codes for CAWSVPGGTDTQYF.

The chain has TRBV6-6 and TRBJ1-6; no reliable D call. Germline CDR1 MNHNY, CDR2 SVGAGI (reference sequence). The V gene lost 6 bases and the J gene lost 7 bases, with 16 bases spanning the gap. CDR3 length equals 15 residues. The CDR3 coding sequence is TGTGCCAGCAGCCCCTCCGGAGGGAGAAATTCACCCCTCCACTTT. Amino acid sequence: CASSPSGGRNSPLHF.